Listed below are T cell receptor beta chains from one sample, sequenced in a study of shared clonotypes between healthy human individuals. Some clones are missing from TCRdb's copy, which holds only in-frame ones; the method was immunoSEQ multiplex PCR. Of around 1.1 million clones listed, 75% to 85% are singletons. Sequences were obtained from memory CD4+ T cells from PBMCs. Source of these receptors: a man aged 18 to 30 in good health. Some clones in this sample may be carry-over from other donors' samples. Both conserved end residues are part of each CDR3. D genes are given only for firm matches. Some rows mark clone size as missing; the rest say once, few, many or name a class of expanded clone.

>TRBJ1-5|-|TRBD1|15|TRBV28
TGTGCCAGCAAACTACTGGACAGGGACAATCAGCCCCAGCATTTT
CASKLLDRDNQPQHF
>TRBJ1-1|-|-|16|TRBV27
TGTGCCAGCAGTTTATCCGTCGGCAGGGTGAACACTGAAGCTTTCTTT
CASSLSVGRVNTEAFF
>TRBJ2-5|-|-|13|TRBV18
TGTGCCAGCTCACCGGGAGAACAAGAGACCCAGTACTTC
CASSPGEQETQYF
>TRBJ2-7|-|-|12|TRBV6-1
TGTGCCAGCAGCCCGGTGGGCGGCGGGCAGTACTTC
CASSPVGGGQYF
>TRBJ1-1|-|-|15|TRBV28
TGTGCCAGCAGTACCCCGATCCGGGCCGACACTGAAGCTTTCTTT
CASSTPIRADTEAFF
>TRBJ2-1|many|-|15|TRBV11-2
TGTGCCAGCAGCTCCCCGATGGACTATTCTTATGAGCAGTTCTTC
CASSSPMDYSYEQFF
>TRBJ2-5|-|TRBD2|12|TRBV5-6
TGTGCCAGCAGCCGGGCGGGGGTTGAGCAGTACTTC
CASSRAGVEQYF
>TRBJ2-2|-|-|15|TRBV11-2
TGTGCCAGCAGCTCGCAGGGATTGGGCACCGGGGAGCTGTTTTTT
CASSSQGLGTGELFF
>TRBJ1-4|-|TRBD1|13|TRBV28
TGTGCCAGCAGTCTCCACACAACAGGGGGCGTGTTTTTT
CASSLHTTGGVFF
>TRBJ2-1|-|TRBD2|16|TRBV5-6
TGTGCCAGCAGCCCCTTTTTAGCGGGAGGGCCGGTTGAGCAGTTCTTC
CASSPFLAGGPVEQFF
>TRBJ2-7|-|-|14|TRBV10-3
TGTGCCATCAGGACAGATCCGAGCTCCTACGAGCAGTACTTC
CAIRTDPSSYEQYF
>TRBJ1-2|-|-|12|TRBV19
TGTGCCAGTAGTATACCCGGGTATGGCTACACCTTC
CASSIPGYGYTF
>TRBJ1-4|-|TRBD1|15|TRBV19
TGTGCCAGTAGTTTACCGGGACAGGGAAATGAAAAACTGTTTTTT
CASSLPGQGNEKLFF
>TRBJ2-1|few|-|12|TRBV10-3
TGTGCCATCAGTGAAGAGCGCAATGAGCAGTTCTTC
CAISEERNEQFF
>TRBJ2-7|-|-|13|TRBV7-8
TGTGCCAGCAGTGCCGGGGGAGACTACGAGCAGTACTTC
CASSAGGDYEQYF
>TRBJ1-2|many|TRBD1|13|TRBV25-1
TGTGCCAGCATGTGGGACAGGGGAAATGGCTACACCTTC
CASMWDRGNGYTF
>TRBJ2-6|-|TRBD1|17|TRBV5-1
TGCGCCAGCAGCCCTGGGACAGGGAGCTCTGGGGCCAACGTCCTGACTTTC
CASSPGTGSSGANVLTF
>TRBJ2-1|-|-|16|TRBV28
TGTGCCAGCAGTTCCCTCCCCCGCTTGGGTTACAATGAGCAGTTCTTC
CASSSLPRLGYNEQFF
>TRBJ1-4|few|-|14|TRBV28
TGTGCCAGCAGGAGGGGACGGTCGAGTGAAAAACTGTTTTTT
CASRRGRSSEKLFF
>TRBJ2-3|-|TRBD2|18|TRBV7-3
TGTGCCAGCCCCATTGGGGGGTTTACTAGCGGGACCCGAGATACGCAGTATTTT
CASPIGGFTSGTRDTQYF
>TRBJ2-1|once|-|16|TRBV9
TGTGCCAGCAGCGTAGCGTCAGGACTTTTATACAATGAGCAGTTCTTC
CASSVASGLLYNEQFF
>TRBJ2-5|-|-|15|TRBV5-8
TGTGCCAGCAGCCGGGGGATAGGACGGCCAGAGACCCAGTACTTC
CASSRGIGRPETQYF
>TRBJ1-2|-|-|14|TRBV27
TGTGCCAGCAGTTTAACACCAAGGGACTATGGCTACACCTTC
CASSLTPRDYGYTF
>TRBJ2-5|-|TRBD2|15|TRBV4-3
TGCGCCAGCAGCCAAGAGGGCGGGAGGGGGGAGACCCAGTACTTC
CASSQEGGRGETQYF
>TRBJ2-7|-|TRBD1|13|TRBV14
TGTGCCAGCAGCCGGGGACAGCCCTACGAGCAGTACTTC
CASSRGQPYEQYF
>TRBJ2-7|-|-|15|TRBV4-2
TGTGCCAGCAGTCAAAGCAGATCAGGGGTCGGCGAGCAGTACTTC
CASSQSRSGVGEQYF
>TRBJ1-1|few|TRBD1|13|TRBV29-1
TGCAGCGGGGGTCAGGGGGCTGACCAAGGAGCTTTCTTT
CSGGQGADQGAFF
>TRBJ2-7|-|-|15|TRBV6-1
TGTGCCAGCAGTGAATTACGGGGGAACAGAGACGAGCAGTACTTC
CASSELRGNRDEQYF
>TRBJ2-2|-|-|14|TRBV9
TGTGCCAGCAGCGTAGTACCAGGCACCGGGGAGCTGTTTTTT
CASSVVPGTGELFF
>TRBJ1-2|few|TRBD1|14|TRBV11-2
TGTGCCAGCAGCTTAGGCACAGGGGGACATGGCTACACCTTC
CASSLGTGGHGYTF
>TRBJ2-7|-|-|15|TRBV19
TGTGCCAGTAGTGTCTTGGGATTTCCGTCCTACGAGCAGTACTTC
CASSVLGFPSYEQYF
>TRBJ1-1|-|-|14|TRBV28
TGTGCCAGCAGCCCCCCAACCGGGAACACTGAAGCTTTCTTT
CASSPPTGNTEAFF
>TRBJ2-7|-|-|14|TRBV10-3
TGTGCCTCCAGGGGAGGGAGTTCCCCCTACGAGCAGTACTTC
CASRGGSSPYEQYF
>TRBJ1-1|few|-|16|TRBV12-5
TGTGCTAGTGGTTTGGTATTGGGCAGGGGCCACACTGAAGCTTTCTTT
CASGLVLGRGHTEAFF
>TRBJ1-1|-|TRBD1|17|TRBV29-1
TGCAGCGTTGAGTGGGCGACGAGACAGGGGCTTAACACTGAAGCTTTCTTT
CSVEWATRQGLNTEAFF
>TRBJ2-6|-|TRBD1|17|TRBV18
TGTGCCAGCTCCCGGACAGGGGGAAGCTCTGGGGCCAACGTCCTGACTTTC
CASSRTGGSSGANVLTF
>TRBJ1-3|-|-|13|TRBV25-1
TGTGCCAGCAGTGAATACGGCGGAAACACCATATATTTT
CASSEYGGNTIYF
>TRBJ2-7|-|TRBD1|15|TRBV7-9
TGTGCCAGCATCCCAACCGGGACAGGGGTGTACGAGCAGTACTTC
CASIPTGTGVYEQYF
>TRBJ2-3|-|-|15|TRBV6-1
TGTGCCAGCAGTGAAGTGGGCGGTCTCACAGATACGCAGTATTTT
CASSEVGGLTDTQYF
>TRBJ2-7|-|TRBD2|18|TRBV5-3
TGTGCCAGAAGACGCGGACTAGCGGGAGGTTCTCGGTCCTACGAGCAGTACTTC
CARRRGLAGGSRSYEQYF